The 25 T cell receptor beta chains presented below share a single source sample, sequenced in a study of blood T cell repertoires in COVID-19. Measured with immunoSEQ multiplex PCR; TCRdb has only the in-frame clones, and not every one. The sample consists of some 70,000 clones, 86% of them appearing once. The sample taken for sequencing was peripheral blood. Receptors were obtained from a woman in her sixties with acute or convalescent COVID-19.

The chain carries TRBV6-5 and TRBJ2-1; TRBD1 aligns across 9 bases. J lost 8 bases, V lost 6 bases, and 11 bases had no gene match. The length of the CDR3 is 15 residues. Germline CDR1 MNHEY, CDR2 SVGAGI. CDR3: CASRIPGTGRHEQFF. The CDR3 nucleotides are TGTGCCAGCAGAATCCCCGGGACAGGGCGCCATGAGCAGTTCTTC.

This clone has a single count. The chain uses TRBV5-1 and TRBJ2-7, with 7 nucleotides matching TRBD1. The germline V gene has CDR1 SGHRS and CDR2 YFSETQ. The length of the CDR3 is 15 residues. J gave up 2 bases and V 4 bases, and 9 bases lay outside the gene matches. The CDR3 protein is CASSQTGATTYEQYF. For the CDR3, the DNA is TGCGCCAGCAGCCAAACAGGGGCTACTACCTACGAGCAGTACTTC. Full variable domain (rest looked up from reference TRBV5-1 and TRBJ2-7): KAGVTQTPRYLIKTRGQQVTLSCSPISGHRSVSWYQQTPGQGLQFLFEYFSETQRNKGNFPGRFSGRQFSNSRSEMNVSTLELGDSALYLCASSQTGATTYEQYFGPGTRLTVT.

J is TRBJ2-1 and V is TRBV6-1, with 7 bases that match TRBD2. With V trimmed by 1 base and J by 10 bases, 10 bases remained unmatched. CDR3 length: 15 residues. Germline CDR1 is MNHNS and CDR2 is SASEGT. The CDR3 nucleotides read TGTGCCAGCAGTGAAGGGGACCTACTAGCGACAGAGCAGTTCTTC. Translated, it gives CASSEGDLLATEQFF.

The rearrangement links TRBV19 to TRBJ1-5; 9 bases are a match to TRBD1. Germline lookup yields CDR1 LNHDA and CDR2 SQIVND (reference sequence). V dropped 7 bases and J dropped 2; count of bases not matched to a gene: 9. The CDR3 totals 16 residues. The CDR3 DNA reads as TGTGCCAGTACCGGACAGGGGCCGAGGGGCAATCAGCCCCAGCATTTT. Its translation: CASTGQGPRGNQPQHF.

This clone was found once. CDR3 bases: TGTGCCTGGAGAGGCCAGGGAGGTGGGAATCAGCCCCAGCATTTT. Translating gives CAWRGQGGGNQPQHF. V is TRBV30 and J is TRBJ1-5, with a possible D match to TRBD1 (5 bases). Germline V gene sequence: CDR1 GTSNPN, CDR2 SVGIG (reference sequence). Trimming took 3 bases from V and 4 from J, leaving 16 bases between them. The CDR3 covers 15 residues.

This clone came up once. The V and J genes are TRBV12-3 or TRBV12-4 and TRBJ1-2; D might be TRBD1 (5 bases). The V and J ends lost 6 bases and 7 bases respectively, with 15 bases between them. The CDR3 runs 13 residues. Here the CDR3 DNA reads TGTGCCAGCAGATCGACAGAGGAGTCTGGCTACACCTTC. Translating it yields CASRSTEESGYTF.

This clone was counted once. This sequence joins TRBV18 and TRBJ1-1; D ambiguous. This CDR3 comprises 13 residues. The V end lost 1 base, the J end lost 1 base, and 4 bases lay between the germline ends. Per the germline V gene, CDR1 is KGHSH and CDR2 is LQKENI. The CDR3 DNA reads TGTGCCAGCTCACCACGGCAGAACACTGAAGCTTTCTTT. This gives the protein CASSPRQNTEAFF.

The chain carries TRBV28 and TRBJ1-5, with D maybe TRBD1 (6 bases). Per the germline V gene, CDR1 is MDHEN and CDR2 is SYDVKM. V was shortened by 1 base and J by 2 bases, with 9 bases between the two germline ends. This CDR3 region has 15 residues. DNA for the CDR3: TGTGCCAGCAGTTTATTCGCAGGGGGCAATCAGCCCCAGCATTTT. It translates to CASSLFAGGNQPQHF.

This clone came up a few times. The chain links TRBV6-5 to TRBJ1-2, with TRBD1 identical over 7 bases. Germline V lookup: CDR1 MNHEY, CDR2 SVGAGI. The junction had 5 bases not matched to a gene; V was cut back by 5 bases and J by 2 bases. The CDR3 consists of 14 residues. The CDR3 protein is CASSRTGGNYGYTF. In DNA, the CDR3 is TGTGCCAGCAGTCGGACAGGCGGAAACTATGGCTACACCTTC.

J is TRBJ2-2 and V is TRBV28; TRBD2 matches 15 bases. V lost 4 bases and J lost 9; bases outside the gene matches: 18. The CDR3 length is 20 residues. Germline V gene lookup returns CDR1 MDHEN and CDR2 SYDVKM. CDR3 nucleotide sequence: TGTGCCAGCAGTTCCGCACAGGGGAGGACTAGCGGGGGGGGTCACCGGGAGCTGTTTTTT. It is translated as CASSSAQGRTSGGGHRELFF.

The CDR3 DNA sequence: TGTGCCAGCAGCCCTAGAGTAATCCAAGAAGTCACTGAAGCTTTCTTT. Its translation is CASSPRVIQEVTEAFF. The chain links TRBV7-2 to TRBJ1-1; D call uncertain. Trimming removed 5 bases at V and 4 bases at J, with 20 bases between. Germline assignment: CDR1 SGHTA and CDR2 FQGNSA. The CDR3 length is 16 residues. Variable domain in full (rest from reference TRBV7-2 and TRBJ1-1): GAGVSQSPSNKVTEKGKDVELRCDPISGHTALYWYRQSLGQGLEFLIYFQGNSAPDKSGLPSDRFSAERTGGSVSTLTIQRTQQEDSAVYLCASSPRVIQEVTEAFFGQGTRLTVV.

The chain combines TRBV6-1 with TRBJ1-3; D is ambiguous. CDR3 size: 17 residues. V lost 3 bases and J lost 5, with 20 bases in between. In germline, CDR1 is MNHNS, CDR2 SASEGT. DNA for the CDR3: TGTGCCAGCAGTGATACGAGGGTAGGTCGCTGGAGAAACACCATATATTTT. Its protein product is CASSDTRVGRWRNTIYF.

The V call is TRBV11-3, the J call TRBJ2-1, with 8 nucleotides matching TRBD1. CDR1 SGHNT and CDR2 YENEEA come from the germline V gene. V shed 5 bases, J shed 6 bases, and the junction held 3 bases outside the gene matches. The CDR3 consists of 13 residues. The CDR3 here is CASSRTGRNEQFF. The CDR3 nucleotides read TGTGCCAGCAGCCGGACAGGGCGCAATGAGCAGTTCTTC.

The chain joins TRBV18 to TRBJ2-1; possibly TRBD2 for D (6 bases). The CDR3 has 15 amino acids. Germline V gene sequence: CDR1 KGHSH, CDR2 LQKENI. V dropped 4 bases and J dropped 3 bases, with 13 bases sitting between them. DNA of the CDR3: TGTGCCAGCTCACGAGGAGGGAGAAGCTACAATGAGCAGTTCTTC. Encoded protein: CASSRGGRSYNEQFF. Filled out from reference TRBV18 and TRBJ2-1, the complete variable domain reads NAGVMQNPRHLVRRRGQEARLRCSPMKGHSHVYWYRQLPEEGLKFMVYLQKENIIDESGMPKERFSAEFPKEGPSILRIQQVVRGDSAAYFCASSRGGRSYNEQFFGPGTRLTVL.

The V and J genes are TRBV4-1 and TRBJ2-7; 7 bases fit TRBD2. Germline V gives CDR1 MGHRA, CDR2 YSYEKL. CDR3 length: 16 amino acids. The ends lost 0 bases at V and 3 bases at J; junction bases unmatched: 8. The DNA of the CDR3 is TGCGCCAGCAGCCAAGATGGGTACGGGAGGTTCTACGAGCAGTACTTC. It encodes CASSQDGYGRFYEQYF.

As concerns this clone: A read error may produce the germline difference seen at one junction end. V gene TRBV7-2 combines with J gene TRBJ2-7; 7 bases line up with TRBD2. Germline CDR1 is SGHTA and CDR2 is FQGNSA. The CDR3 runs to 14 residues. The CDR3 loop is CASSVASGSYEQYF. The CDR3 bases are TGTGCCAGCAGCGTAGCTAGCGGCTCCTACGAGCAGTACTTC.

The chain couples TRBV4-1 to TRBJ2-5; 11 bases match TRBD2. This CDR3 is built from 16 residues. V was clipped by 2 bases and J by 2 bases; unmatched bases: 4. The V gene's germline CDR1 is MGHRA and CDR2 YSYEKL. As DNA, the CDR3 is TGCGCCAGCAGCCAACTGGGACTAGCGGTTCAAGAGACCCAGTACTTC. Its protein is CASSQLGLAVQETQYF.

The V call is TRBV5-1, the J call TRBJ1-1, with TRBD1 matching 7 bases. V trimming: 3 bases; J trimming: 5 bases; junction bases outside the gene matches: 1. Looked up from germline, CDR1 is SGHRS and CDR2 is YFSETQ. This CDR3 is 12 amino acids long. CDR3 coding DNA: TGCGCCAGCAGCTCGGACAGGACTGAAGCTTTCTTT. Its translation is CASSSDRTEAFF.

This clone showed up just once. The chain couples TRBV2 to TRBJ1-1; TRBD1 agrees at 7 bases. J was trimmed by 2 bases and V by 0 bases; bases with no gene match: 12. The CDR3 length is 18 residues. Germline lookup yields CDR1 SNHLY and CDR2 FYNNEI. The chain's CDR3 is CASSEALAGGTVNTEAFF. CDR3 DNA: TGTGCCAGCAGTGAAGCGCTTGCAGGGGGGACCGTAAACACTGAAGCTTTCTTT. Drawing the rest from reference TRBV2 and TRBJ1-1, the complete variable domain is EPEVTQTPSHQVTQMGQEVILRCVPISNHLYFYWYRQILGQKVEFLVSFYNNEISEKSEIFDDQFSVERPDGSNFTLKIRSTKLEDSAMYFCASSEALAGGTVNTEAFFGQGTRLTVV.

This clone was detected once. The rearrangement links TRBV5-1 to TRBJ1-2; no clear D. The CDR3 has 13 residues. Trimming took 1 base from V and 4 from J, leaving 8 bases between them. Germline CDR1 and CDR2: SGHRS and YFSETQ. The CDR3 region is CASSLSPIYGYTF. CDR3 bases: TGCGCCAGCAGCTTGTCCCCAATCTATGGCTACACCTTC. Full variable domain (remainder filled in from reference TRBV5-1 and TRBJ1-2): KAGVTQTPRYLIKTRGQQVTLSCSPISGHRSVSWYQQTPGQGLQFLFEYFSETQRNKGNFPGRFSGRQFSNSRSEMNVSTLELGDSALYLCASSLSPIYGYTFGSGTRLTVV.

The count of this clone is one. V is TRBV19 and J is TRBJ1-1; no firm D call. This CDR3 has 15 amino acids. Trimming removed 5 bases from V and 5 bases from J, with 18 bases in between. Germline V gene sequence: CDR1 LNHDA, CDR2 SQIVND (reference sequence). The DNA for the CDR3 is TGTGCCAGTAGTCCCCGTCTAACCTCGGGTACTGAAGCTTTCTTT. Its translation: CASSPRLTSGTEAFF.

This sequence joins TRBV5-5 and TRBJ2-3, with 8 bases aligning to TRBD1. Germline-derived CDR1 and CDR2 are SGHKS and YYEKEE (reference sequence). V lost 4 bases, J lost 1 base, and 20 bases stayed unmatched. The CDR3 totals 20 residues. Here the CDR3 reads CASSATGGWPDGGRTDTQYF. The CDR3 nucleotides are TGTGCCAGCAGCGCTACAGGGGGATGGCCTGATGGGGGGCGCACAGATACGCAGTATTTT.

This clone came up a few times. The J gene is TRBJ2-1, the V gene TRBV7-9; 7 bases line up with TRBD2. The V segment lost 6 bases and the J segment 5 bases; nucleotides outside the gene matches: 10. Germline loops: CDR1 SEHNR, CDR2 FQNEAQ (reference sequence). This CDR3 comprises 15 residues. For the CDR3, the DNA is TGTGCCAGCAGACCCTCTAGCGGACCTAACAATGAGCAGTTCTTC. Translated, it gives CASRPSSGPNNEQFF.

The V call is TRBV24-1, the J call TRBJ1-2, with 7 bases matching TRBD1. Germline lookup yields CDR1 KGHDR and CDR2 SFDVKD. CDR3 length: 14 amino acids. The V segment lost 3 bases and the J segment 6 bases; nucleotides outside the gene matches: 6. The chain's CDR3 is CATSDTQGKHGYTF. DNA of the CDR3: TGTGCCACCAGTGATACACAGGGGAAACATGGCTACACCTTC.

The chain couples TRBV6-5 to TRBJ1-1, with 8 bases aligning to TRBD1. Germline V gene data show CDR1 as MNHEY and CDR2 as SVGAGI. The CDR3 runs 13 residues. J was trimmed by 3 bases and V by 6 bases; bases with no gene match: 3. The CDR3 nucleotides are TGTGCCAGCAGCCGACAGGGGTACACTGAAGCTTTCTTT. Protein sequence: CASSRQGYTEAFF.